This entry is about one T cell receptor beta chain. These data are taken from a study of blood T cell repertoires in COVID-19. Looking at the study overall: Samples taken during acute and convalescent COVID-19 were collected in the United States, Italy and Spain.

Participants spanned ages about 18 to 90 years and resided in around 25 US areas. The study assigned cohorts using participant-reported clinical history. Trimming took off 0 bases at V and 0 bases at J, with 8 bases between the two ends. CDR3 size: 15 residues. CDR1 and CDR2 from the germline V gene are LNHNV and YYDKDF (reference sequence). Data came from immunoSEQ multiplex PCR; TCRdb stores just in-frame clones and leaves some out. The table has under 300,000 clones, 85% to 95% seen once; the top ten hold under 2.5%. Input material: PBMCs or T cells enriched from blood (not recorded which). The clonotype originates from a young woman who had recovered from COVID-19. The chain uses TRBV15 and TRBJ1-1; no clear D. In nucleotides, the CDR3 is TGTGCCACCAGCAGAGATATCGAGGTGAACACTGAAGCTTTCTTT. As protein: CATSRDIEVNTEAFF.